A single sample gave rise to the 24 T cell receptor beta chains below, sequenced in a study of human T cells and chemical hapten exposure. Sample time point: pre-sensitization, week 0. The treatment: therapeutic diphenylcyclopropenone sensitization with weekly scalp DPC. TCRdb ran MiXCR on the RACE reads and lists one entry per CDR3 protein. The data contain under 200,000 distinct CDR3 sequences, almost 30% of them singletons. The sequenced sample was whole blood, obtained in connection with sensitization to the hapten diphenylcyclopropenone (DPC). All receptors derive from a woman aged 25 to 39 with alopecia areata. Some clones in this sample may be carry-over from other donors' samples.

This clonotype was observed once. The chain employs TRBV6-1 and TRBJ2-1, with TRBD2 identical over 11 bases. V shed 6 bases and J 9 bases; nucleotides not matched to a gene: 4. The CDR3 covers 13 residues. CDR1 MNHNS and CDR2 SASEGT come from the germline V gene. CDR3 nucleotides: TGTGCCAGCAGCCATGGACTAGCGGGTGAGCAGTTCTTC. It specifies CASSHGLAGEQFF.

CDR3 residues: CASYTRDRGLTQYF. The CDR3 DNA is TGTGCCAGCTATACAAGGGACAGGGGTTTGACCCAGTACTTC. V gene TRBV2 combines with J gene TRBJ2-5; TRBD1 matches 10 bases. The CDR3 consists of 14 residues. The junction had 10 bases not matched to a gene; V was cut back by 8 bases and J by 7 bases. CDR1 and CDR2 (germline): SNHLY, FYNNEI.

V usage is TRBV5-1 and J usage is TRBJ2-2; tentatively, D is TRBD1 (5 bases). Germline loops: CDR1 SGHRS, CDR2 YFSETQ. The CDR3 sequence is 16 residues long. With 4 bases removed from V and 0 bases from J, the gap between germline ends came to 13 bases. In DNA, the CDR3 is TGCGCCAGCAGCCTAAAGGGGTTCGCGAACACCGGGGAGCTGTTTTTT. Amino acid sequence: CASSLKGFANTGELFF.

The rearrangement links TRBV4-2 to TRBJ1-2, with no clear D. In germline, CDR1 is LGHNA, CDR2 YNFKEQ. This CDR3 has 16 amino acids. With 0 bases removed from V and 3 bases from J, the gap between germline ends came to 14 bases. CDR3 amino acids: CASSQDTSGWDYGYTF. The CDR3 DNA is TGTGCCAGCAGCCAAGATACGTCAGGTTGGGACTATGGCTACACCTTC.

The CDR3: CAISESAGEKLFF. DNA for the CDR3: TGTGCCATCAGTGAGTCGGCGGGCGAAAAACTGTTTTTT. This chain links TRBV10-3 with TRBJ1-4; D is undetermined. The germline V gene has CDR1 ENHRY and CDR2 SYGVKD. Trimming cost V 0 bases and J 8 bases, with 7 bases left between them. CDR3 size: 13 residues.

Regarding this clonotype: Sequence at one end of the junction differs from germline and may be a read error. V usage is TRBV4-1 and J usage is TRBJ1-2, with 7 bases matching TRBD1. Germline-derived CDR1 and CDR2 are MGHRA and YSYEKL. CDR3 length: 16 amino acids. CDR3 sequence reads: CASSQDPGQRSYGYTF. The CDR3 DNA reads TGCGCCAGCAGCCAAGATCCGGGACAGCGATCCTATGGTTACACCTTC.

This clonotype was recorded at least ten times. V and J are TRBV7-2 and TRBJ2-7; D might be TRBD2 (7 bases). V dropped 5 bases and J dropped 7 bases, with 21 bases sitting between them. Germline assignment: CDR1 SGHTA and CDR2 FQGNSA. The length of the CDR3 is 15 residues. The CDR3 spells CASSPGDGGGREQYF. The DNA of the CDR3 is TGTGCCAGCAGCCCCGGTGACGGCGGGGGCCGAGAGCAGTACTTC.

The rearrangement uses TRBV29-1 and TRBJ2-7; D not resolved. V was pared by 5 bases and J by 2 bases, with 10 bases between. This CDR3 comprises 12 residues. Germline CDR1 reads SQVTM; CDR2 reads ANQGSEA. This CDR3 reads CSVRIATYEQYF. The CDR3 bases are TGCAGCGTTAGGATAGCCACCTACGAGCAGTACTTC.

CDR3 sequence (DNA): TGTGCCAGCAGCTTGGGGTCATGGGCCTACAATGAGCAGTTCTTC. It codes for CASSLGSWAYNEQFF. V usage is TRBV5-5 and J usage is TRBJ2-1; D is unresolved. Germline CDR1 SGHKS, CDR2 YYEKEE (reference sequence). V was pared by 0 bases and J by 2 bases, with 9 bases between. The CDR3 has 15 residues.

This clonotype showed up many times. The chain has TRBV9 and TRBJ1-1, with D perhaps TRBD1 (5 bases). The CDR3 has 14 residues. The germline gives CDR1 SGDLS, CDR2 YYNGEE. Trimming pared 4 bases from V and 4 bases from J, leaving 14 bases between. The CDR3 sequence is CASSRGTIATEAFF. DNA of the CDR3: TGTGCCAGCAGCCGCGGGACGATTGCCACTGAAGCTTTCTTT.

J is TRBJ2-3 and V is TRBV28, with D hard to call. V lost 5 bases and J lost 4, with 13 bases in between. CDR1 and CDR2 from the germline V gene are MDHEN and SYDVKM. This CDR3 comprises 14 residues. The CDR3 is CASSRTVAADTQYF. The CDR3 DNA sequence: TGTGCCAGCAGTAGGACGGTCGCGGCAGATACGCAGTATTTT.

This rearrangement joins TRBV20-1 to TRBJ1-1; D is unresolved. The CDR3 covers 13 residues. Trimming cost V 5 bases and J 1 base, with 11 bases left between them. Germline V gene data show CDR1 as DFQATT and CDR2 as SNEGSKA (reference sequence). CDR3 nucleotide sequence: TGCAGTGCTCCCCAGGTCGGGAACACTGAAGCTTTCTTT. It yields the protein CSAPQVGNTEAFF.

The rearrangement uses TRBV7-6 and TRBJ1-2, with D possibly matching TRBD1 (6 bases). The CDR3 has 15 amino acids. Trimming removed 5 bases at V and 8 bases at J, with 21 bases between. Germline V gene sequence: CDR1 SGHVS, CDR2 FNYEAQ. The CDR3 reads CASSPSEGQGYGYTF. The CDR3 DNA is TGTGCCAGCAGCCCATCCGAAGGGCAGGGGTACGGCTACACCTTC.

This chain joins TRBV28 and TRBJ2-6, with D tentatively TRBD1 (6 bases). V was clipped by 6 bases and J by 0 bases, with 18 bases between them. The CDR3 has 18 residues. Germline CDR1 is MDHEN and CDR2 is SYDVKM. For the CDR3, the DNA is TGTGCCAGCAGACCAGACAGGTTCACCCTCTCTGGGGCCAACGTCCTGACTTTC. Its protein product is CASRPDRFTLSGANVLTF.

The chain links TRBV4-1 to TRBJ2-3; D assignment may be TRBD1 or TRBD2 (5 bases each). CDR1 and CDR2 from the germline V gene are MGHRA and YSYEKL. The germline V and J ends were trimmed by 0 bases and 6 bases, with 16 bases remaining between them. CDR3 length equals 16 residues. The DNA for the CDR3 is TGCGCCAGCAGCCAAGATTCGAGGGGTTGGGCGGATACGCAGTATTTT. It is translated as CASSQDSRGWADTQYF.

Only one count was recorded for this clonotype. The V and J genes are TRBV5-1 and TRBJ2-7; D perhaps matches TRBD1 (6 bases). The germline gives CDR1 SGHRS, CDR2 YFSETQ. The V end was cut by 3 bases, the J end by 11 bases, with 24 bases between. The CDR3 consists of 15 residues. The CDR3 nucleotides read TGCGCCAGCAGCTCCATAATATCGACAGGCGAGGGAGAGTACTTC. Protein sequence: CASSSIISTGEGEYF.

The rearrangement joins TRBV7-2 to TRBJ1-3; D gene uncertain. Germline assignment: CDR1 SGHTA and CDR2 FQGNSA. V shed 8 bases and J shed 0 bases, with 8 bases lying between them. The CDR3 spans 13 residues. The CDR3 protein is CASGRNSGNTIYF. The CDR3 bases are TGTGCCAGCGGTCGCAACTCTGGAAACACCATATATTTT.

The rearrangement joins TRBV7-2 to TRBJ1-1, with 7 bases lining up with TRBD1. J was trimmed by 2 bases and V by 0 bases; bases with no gene match: 3. The CDR3 length is 15 residues. Germline CDR1 SGHTA, CDR2 FQGNSA. The CDR3 is CASSLALGGNTEAFF. CDR3 nucleotide sequence: TGTGCCAGCAGCTTAGCATTAGGGGGCAACACTGAAGCTTTCTTT.

This clonotype turned up a few times. The rearrangement links TRBV5-4 to TRBJ1-5; 7 bases match TRBD1. CDR1 is SGHNT and CDR2 is YYREEE in the germline V gene (reference sequence). CDR3 size: 14 residues. V lost 0 bases and J lost 4; bases outside the gene matches: 1. CDR3 DNA sequence: TGTGCCAGCAGCTTGGGGACAGGAAATCAGCCCCAGCATTTT. Translating gives CASSLGTGNQPQHF.

V is TRBV7-3 and J is TRBJ2-1, with D uncertain. V lost 2 bases and J 4 bases, leaving 15 bases between the germline ends. Looked up from germline, CDR1 is SGHTA and CDR2 is FQGTGA. The length of the CDR3 is 16 residues. This chain's CDR3 is CASSLVGGTIYNEQFF. The DNA for the CDR3 is TGTGCCAGCAGCTTAGTGGGCGGAACTATATACAATGAGCAGTTCTTC.

This clonotype was picked up a small number of times. V and J are TRBV11-3 and TRBJ1-3; D is perhaps TRBD1 (5 bases). Trimming pared 5 bases from V and 3 bases from J, leaving 17 bases between. Germline values: CDR1 SGHNT, CDR2 YENEEA. The CDR3 consists of 16 residues. The CDR3 region is CASSGRGARGGNTIYF. In DNA, the CDR3 is TGTGCCAGCAGCGGAAGGGGAGCGAGAGGTGGAAACACCATATATTTT.

V gene TRBV11-2 combines with J gene TRBJ1-4; perhaps TRBD1 as D (5 bases). Germline CDR1 is SGHAT and CDR2 is FQNNGV. Trimming shortened V by 6 bases and J by 3 bases, and 11 bases separated the two germline ends. CDR3 length equals 14 residues. The CDR3 region is CASSPGLPNEKLFF. The CDR3 nucleotides read TGTGCCAGCAGTCCAGGGTTGCCTAATGAAAAACTGTTTTTT.

The J gene is TRBJ2-7, the V gene TRBV28; a possible D gene is TRBD2 (5 bases). The germline V and J ends were trimmed by 5 bases and 3 bases, with 8 bases remaining between them. Germline V gene sequence: CDR1 MDHEN, CDR2 SYDVKM. The CDR3 extends over 12 amino acids. This chain's CDR3 is CASSQEGYEQYF. As DNA, the CDR3 is TGTGCCAGCAGTCAAGAGGGCTACGAGCAGTACTTC.

This chain uses TRBV11-2 with TRBJ1-2; TRBD1 matches at 8 bases. Trimming took 5 bases from V and 3 from J; bases not matched to a gene: 2. This CDR3 contains 13 residues. Per the germline V gene, CDR1 is SGHAT and CDR2 is FQNNGV. The CDR3 DNA is TGTGCCAGCAGCAAGGACAGGGACTATGGCTACACCTTC. Residues: CASSKDRDYGYTF.